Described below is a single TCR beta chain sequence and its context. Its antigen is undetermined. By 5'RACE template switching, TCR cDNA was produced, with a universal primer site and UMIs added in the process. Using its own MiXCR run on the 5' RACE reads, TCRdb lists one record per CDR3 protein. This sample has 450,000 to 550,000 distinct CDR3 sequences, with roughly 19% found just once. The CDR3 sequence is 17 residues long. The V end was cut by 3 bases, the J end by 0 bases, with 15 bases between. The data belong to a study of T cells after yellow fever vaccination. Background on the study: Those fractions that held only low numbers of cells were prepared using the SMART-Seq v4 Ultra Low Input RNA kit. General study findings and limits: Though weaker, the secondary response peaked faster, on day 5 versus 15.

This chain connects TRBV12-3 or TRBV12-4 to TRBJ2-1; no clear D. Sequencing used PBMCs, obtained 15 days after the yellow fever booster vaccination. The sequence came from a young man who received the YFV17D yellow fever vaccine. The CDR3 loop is CASSLGRRLGSYNEQFF. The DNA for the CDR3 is TGTGCCAGCAGTTTGGGTAGGAGATTGGGCTCCTACAATGAGCAGTTCTTC.